This T cell receptor (beta chain) was documented in a study of cytomegalovirus exposure and HLA in healthy donors. Study-wide points: A list of 164 TCR beta chains associated with cytomegalovirus was given.

CDR3 length: 14 amino acids. Looked up from germline, CDR1 is SGDLS and CDR2 is YYNGEE. Germline trimming cut 0 bases from V and 8 bases from J; bases unmatched to any gene: 3. The study sampled nominally healthy donors, though unrecorded immune exposures were likely. A multiplex PCR was run with 60 Vbeta primers and 13 Jbeta primers. TCRdb keeps only in-frame clones here, not all; method: immunoSEQ multiplex PCR. The repertoire consists of 150,000 or so clones, with over 75% occurring once and the leading ten covering 1.5% to 2%. Regarding this clone: Its antigen is as yet unknown.

This TCR came from a woman aged 25 to 45 in good health and CMV-seronegative. This sequence joins TRBV9 and TRBJ2-1, with 9 positions matching TRBD2. The sequencing input was PBMCs. DNA of the CDR3: TGTGCCAGCAGCGTAGGCGGGGGGGCCGATGAGCAGTTCTTC. It codes for CASSVGGGADEQFF.